Listed here is a single TCR beta chain. Its antigen is unidentified. This record comes from a study of siplizumab effects on memory and regulatory T cells. Assaying covered 75,000 to 100,000 TCR templates per sample. Measured with immunoSEQ multiplex PCR; TCRdb has only the in-frame clones, and not every one. The sample lists 95,000 to 130,000 clones, around 94% seen once, with roughly 1.7% in the top ten. This CDR3 is 16 amino acids long. V was clipped by 3 bases and J by 0 bases, with 12 bases between them. Germline V lookup: CDR1 SGHRS, CDR2 YFSETQ. General study findings and limits: Siplizumab conditions gave an average of around 64% Treg-derived mappable alloreactive CD4+ clones, versus about 26% for controls. Naive T cells looked more diverse than memory cells and looked like major alloresponse contributors.

This clonotype was sampled from a human donor in good health. This chain uses TRBV5-1 with TRBJ2-2; D is possibly TRBD2 (5 bases). The material sequenced was non-Treg CD4+ T cells sorted from blood. The CDR3 loop reads CASSSQGSANTGELFF. CDR3 coding DNA: TGCGCCAGCAGCTCCCAAGGTAGCGCGAACACCGGGGAGCTGTTTTTT.